The 7 T cell receptor beta chains below come from one sample, sequenced in a study of blood T cell repertoires in COVID-19. TCRdb's copy holds only in-frame clones and misses some; the assay was immunoSEQ multiplex PCR. The table lists about 200,000 clones, around 86% of them singletons. The sequenced sample was PBMCs or T cells enriched from blood (not recorded which). Receptors originate from a man aged 35 to 55 with acute COVID-19.

The chain combines TRBV24-1 with TRBJ2-3; 9 positions match TRBD1. The length of the CDR3 is 15 residues. Germline V gene data show CDR1 as KGHDR and CDR2 as SFDVKD. Losses at the gene ends were 9 bases for V and 7 bases for J; bases not matched to a gene: 13. The CDR3 reads CATGGATGGSNTQYF. CDR3 bases: TGTGCCACCGGGGGCGCAACAGGGGGCTCGAATACGCAGTATTTT.

The rearrangement links TRBV7-9 to TRBJ1-2, with D unresolved. Germline V gives CDR1 SEHNR, CDR2 FQNEAQ (reference sequence). The CDR3 has 12 residues. V dropped 1 base and J dropped 6 bases, with 6 bases sitting between them. The CDR3 reads CASSLGANGYTF. CDR3 DNA: TGTGCCAGCAGCTTAGGGGCGAATGGCTACACCTTC.

This chain uses TRBV12-3 or TRBV12-4 with TRBJ1-1, with a possible D match to TRBD1 (5 bases). The CDR3 has 13 amino acids. V was clipped by 7 bases and J by 5 bases, with 14 bases between them. CDR3 in amino acids: CASTPGGKTEAFF. CDR3 DNA: TGTGCCAGCACCCCTGGGGGGAAGACTGAAGCTTTCTTT.

The chain carries TRBV27 and TRBJ1-6, with D possibly being TRBD1 (6 bases). CDR3 length equals 15 residues. Germline lookup yields CDR1 MNHEY and CDR2 SMNVEV (reference sequence). The V end was cut by 3 bases, the J end by 10 bases, with 16 bases between. Written as DNA, the CDR3 is TGTGCCAGCAGTTTGGGATGGGGCAGGGGCTCACCCCTCCACTTT. Translated, it gives CASSLGWGRGSPLHF.

The chain is built from TRBV6-5 and TRBJ2-2; tentatively, D is TRBD2 (6 bases). V was clipped by 6 bases and J by 6 bases, with 17 bases between them. This CDR3 comprises 15 residues. Germline V lookup: CDR1 MNHEY, CDR2 SVGAGI. The DNA of the CDR3 is TGTGCCAGCAGCCAGGACTATCTAACCGCCGGGGAGCTGTTTTTT. Its translation: CASSQDYLTAGELFF.

The V and J genes are TRBV5-4 and TRBJ2-3; TRBD2 aligns across 7 bases. Germline CDR1 SGHNT, CDR2 YYREEE (reference sequence). The trim removed 3 bases at V and 5 bases at J, leaving 9 bases unmatched. This CDR3 contains 15 residues. The DNA of the CDR3 is TGTGCCAGCAGCTACCGGGCTAGCGGTGTAGATACGCAGTATTTT. It translates to CASSYRASGVDTQYF. The entire variable domain, with the rest obtained from reference TRBV5-4 and TRBJ2-3, is as follows: ETGVTQSPTHLIKTRGQQVTLRCSSQSGHNTVSWYQQALGQGPQFIFQYYREEENGRGNFPPRFSGLQFPNYSSELNVNALELDDSALYLCASSYRASGVDTQYFGPGTRLTVL.

Turning to this clone: A much larger clonotype is one base distant, so this may be a read error. The rearrangement uses TRBV5-4 and TRBJ1-1; 9 positions agree with TRBD1. This CDR3 contains 13 residues. Germline CDR1 SGHNT, CDR2 YYREEE (reference sequence). Trimming cost V 3 bases and J 3 bases; bases outside gene matches: 0. CDR3 protein: CASSWDRDTEAFF. CDR3 in DNA: TGTGCCAGCAGCTGGGACAGGGACACTGAAGCTTTCTTT.